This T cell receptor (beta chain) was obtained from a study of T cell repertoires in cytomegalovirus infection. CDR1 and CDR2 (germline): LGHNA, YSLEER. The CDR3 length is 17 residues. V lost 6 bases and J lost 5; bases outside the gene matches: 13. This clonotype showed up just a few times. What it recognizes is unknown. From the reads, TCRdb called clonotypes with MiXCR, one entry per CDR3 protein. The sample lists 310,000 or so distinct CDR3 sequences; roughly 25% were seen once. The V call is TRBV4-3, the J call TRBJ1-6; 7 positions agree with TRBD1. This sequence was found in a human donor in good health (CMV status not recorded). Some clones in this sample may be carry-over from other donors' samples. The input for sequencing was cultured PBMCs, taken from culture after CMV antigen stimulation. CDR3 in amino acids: CASRLEITGTDNSPLHF. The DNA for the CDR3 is TGCGCCAGCAGACTAGAGATCACCGGGACAGATAATTCACCCCTCCACTTT.